This T cell receptor beta chain was retrieved from a study of spatial heterogeneity in lung cancer. V dropped 3 bases and J dropped 6 bases, with 5 bases sitting between them. This CDR3 spans 11 amino acids. The germline CDR1 and CDR2 sequences are LGHDT and YNNKEL (reference sequence). Specified time point: sample taken at primary tumor resection. No cell sorting; template was whole RNA from tumor, lung tissue or PBMC. The cohort: approximately 74 early-stage, untreated non-small cell lung cancer patients. This clonotype was seen a few times. What it recognizes is unknown. Findings of the study overall: Blood carried ubiquitous expanded tumor TCRs more at resection than follow-up.

TCRdb analysed the 5' RACE reads with MiXCR anew, one entry per CDR3 protein. In the table there are 70,000 to 90,000 distinct CDR3 sequences, roughly 14% of which are singletons. This clonotype originated in a male donor with early-stage non-small cell lung cancer. Here the sequenced sample was PBMCs, taken at surgery. The rearrangement uses TRBV3-1 and TRBJ1-2; D unclear. The CDR3 sequence: CASSHVDGYTF. In DNA, the CDR3 is TGTGCCAGCAGCCATGTCGATGGCTACACCTTC.